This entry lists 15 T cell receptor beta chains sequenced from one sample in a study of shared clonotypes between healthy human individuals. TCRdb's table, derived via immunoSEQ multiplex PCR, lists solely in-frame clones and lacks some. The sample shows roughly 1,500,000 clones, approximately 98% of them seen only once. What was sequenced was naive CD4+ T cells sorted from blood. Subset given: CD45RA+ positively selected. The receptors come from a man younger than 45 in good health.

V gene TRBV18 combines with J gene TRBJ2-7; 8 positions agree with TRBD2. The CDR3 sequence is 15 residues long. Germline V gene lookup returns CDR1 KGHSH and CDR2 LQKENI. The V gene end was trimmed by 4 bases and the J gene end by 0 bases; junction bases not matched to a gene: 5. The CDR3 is CASSLGTSNSYEQYF. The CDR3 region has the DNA TGTGCCAGCTCACTCGGGACTAGTAACTCCTACGAGCAGTACTTC.

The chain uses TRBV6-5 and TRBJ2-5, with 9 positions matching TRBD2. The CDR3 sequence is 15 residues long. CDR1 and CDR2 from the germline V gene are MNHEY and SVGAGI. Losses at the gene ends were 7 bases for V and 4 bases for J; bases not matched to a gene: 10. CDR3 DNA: TGTGCCAGCACGCGGGGGGGCGTTTTGGGAGAGACCCAGTACTTC. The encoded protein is CASTRGGVLGETQYF.

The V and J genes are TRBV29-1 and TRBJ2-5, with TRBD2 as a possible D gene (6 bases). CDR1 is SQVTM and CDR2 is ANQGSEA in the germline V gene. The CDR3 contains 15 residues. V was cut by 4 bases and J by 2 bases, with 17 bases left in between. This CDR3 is CSVGGLRGPQETQYF. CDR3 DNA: TGCAGCGTTGGGGGGTTGCGGGGTCCTCAAGAGACCCAGTACTTC.

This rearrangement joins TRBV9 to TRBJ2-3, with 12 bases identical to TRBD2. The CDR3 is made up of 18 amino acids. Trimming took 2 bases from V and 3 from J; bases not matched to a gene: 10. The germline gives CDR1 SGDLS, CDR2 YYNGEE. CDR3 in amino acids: CASSVSPSGRGTTDTQYF. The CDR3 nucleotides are TGTGCCAGCAGCGTCTCGCCTAGCGGGAGGGGAACGACAGATACGCAGTATTTT.

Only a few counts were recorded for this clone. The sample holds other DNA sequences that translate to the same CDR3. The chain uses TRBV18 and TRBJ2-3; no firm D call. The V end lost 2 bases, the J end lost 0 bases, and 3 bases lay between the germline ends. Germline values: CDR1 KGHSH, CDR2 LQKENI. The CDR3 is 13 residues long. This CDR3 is CASSPDSTDTQYF. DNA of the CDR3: TGTGCCAGCTCACCAGACAGCACAGATACGCAGTATTTT.

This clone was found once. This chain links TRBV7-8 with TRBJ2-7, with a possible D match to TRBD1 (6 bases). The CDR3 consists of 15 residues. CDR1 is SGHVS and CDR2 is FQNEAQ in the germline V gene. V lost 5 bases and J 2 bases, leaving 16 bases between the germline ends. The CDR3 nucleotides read TGTGCCAGCAGCGTAGGGGGATCGGTCCCCTACGAGCAGTACTTC. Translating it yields CASSVGGSVPYEQYF.

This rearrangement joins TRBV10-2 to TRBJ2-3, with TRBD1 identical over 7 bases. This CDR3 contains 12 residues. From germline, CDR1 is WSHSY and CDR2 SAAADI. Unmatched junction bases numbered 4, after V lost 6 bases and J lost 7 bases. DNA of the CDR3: TGCGCCAGCAGAACGACAGGGAATACGCAGTATTTT. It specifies CASRTTGNTQYF.

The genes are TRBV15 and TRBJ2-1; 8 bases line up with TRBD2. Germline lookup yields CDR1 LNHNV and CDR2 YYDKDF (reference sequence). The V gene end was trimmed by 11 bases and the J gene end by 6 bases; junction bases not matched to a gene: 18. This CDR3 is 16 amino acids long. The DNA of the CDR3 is TGTGCCGGCCAAATAGCGGGACGGTTTGTCGGCAATGAGCAGTTCTTC. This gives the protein CAGQIAGRFVGNEQFF. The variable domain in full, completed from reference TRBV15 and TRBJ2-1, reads DAMVIQNPRYQVTQFGKPVTLSCSQTLNHNVMYWYQQKSSQAPKLLFHYYDKDFNNEADTPDNFQSRRPNTSFCFLDIRSPGLGDTAMYLCAGQIAGRFVGNEQFFGPGTRLTVL.

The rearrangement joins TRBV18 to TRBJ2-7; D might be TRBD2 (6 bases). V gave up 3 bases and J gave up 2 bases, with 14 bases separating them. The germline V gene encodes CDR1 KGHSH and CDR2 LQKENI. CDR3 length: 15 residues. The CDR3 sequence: CASSPGQGGAYEQYF. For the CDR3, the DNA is TGTGCCAGCTCACCCGGACAAGGAGGGGCCTACGAGCAGTACTTC. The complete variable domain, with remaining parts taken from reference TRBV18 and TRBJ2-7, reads NAGVMQNPRHLVRRRGQEARLRCSPMKGHSHVYWYRQLPEEGLKFMVYLQKENIIDESGMPKERFSAEFPKEGPSILRIQQVVRGDSAAYFCASSPGQGGAYEQYFGPGTRLTVT.

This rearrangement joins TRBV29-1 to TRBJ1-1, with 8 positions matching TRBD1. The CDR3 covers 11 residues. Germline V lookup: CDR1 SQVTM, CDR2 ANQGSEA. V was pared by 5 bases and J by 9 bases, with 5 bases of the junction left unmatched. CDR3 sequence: CSVYRGTKAFF. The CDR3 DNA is TGCAGCGTTTACAGGGGGACCAAAGCTTTCTTT.

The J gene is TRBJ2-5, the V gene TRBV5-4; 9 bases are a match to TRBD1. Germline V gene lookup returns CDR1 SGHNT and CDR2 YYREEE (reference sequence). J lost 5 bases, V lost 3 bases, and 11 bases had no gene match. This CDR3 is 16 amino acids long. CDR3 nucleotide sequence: TGTGCCAGCAGCTGGGCGCCGGGACAGGGAGGTGAGACCCAGTACTTC. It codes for CASSWAPGQGGETQYF. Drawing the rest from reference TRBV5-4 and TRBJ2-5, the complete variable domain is ETGVTQSPTHLIKTRGQQVTLRCSSQSGHNTVSWYQQALGQGPQFIFQYYREEENGRGNFPPRFSGLQFPNYSSELNVNALELDDSALYLCASSWAPGQGGETQYFGPGTRLLVL.

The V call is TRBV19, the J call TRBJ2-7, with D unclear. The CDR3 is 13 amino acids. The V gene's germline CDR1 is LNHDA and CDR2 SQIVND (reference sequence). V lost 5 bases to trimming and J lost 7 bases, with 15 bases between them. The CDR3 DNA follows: TGTGCCAGTAGTCTTACCCCCCGACCAGAGCAGTACTTC. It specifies CASSLTPRPEQYF.

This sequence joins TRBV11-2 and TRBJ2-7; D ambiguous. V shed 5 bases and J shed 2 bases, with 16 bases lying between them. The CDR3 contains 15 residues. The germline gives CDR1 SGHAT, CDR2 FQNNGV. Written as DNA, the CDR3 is TGTGCCAGCAGCAGCCTCAAGGACGGTACCTACGAGCAGTACTTC. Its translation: CASSSLKDGTYEQYF. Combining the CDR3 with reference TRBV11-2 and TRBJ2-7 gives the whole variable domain EAGVAQSPRYKIIEKRQSVAFWCNPISGHATLYWYQQILGQGPKLLIQFQNNGVVDDSQLPKDRFSAERLKGVDSTLKIQPAKLEDSAVYLCASSSLKDGTYEQYFGPGTRLTVT.

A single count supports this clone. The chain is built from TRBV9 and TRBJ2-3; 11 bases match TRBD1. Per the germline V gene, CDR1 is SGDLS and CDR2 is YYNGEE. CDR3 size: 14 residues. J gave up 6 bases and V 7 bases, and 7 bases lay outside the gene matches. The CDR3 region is CASGRTGGMDTQYF. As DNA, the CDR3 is TGTGCCAGCGGACGGACAGGGGGCATGGATACGCAGTATTTT.

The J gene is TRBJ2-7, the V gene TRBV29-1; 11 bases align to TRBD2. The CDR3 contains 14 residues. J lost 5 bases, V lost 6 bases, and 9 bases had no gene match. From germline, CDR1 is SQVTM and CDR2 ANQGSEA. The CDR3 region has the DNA TGCAGCGTAGAGAGGCTTAGCGGGAGGGACGAGCAGTACTTC. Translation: CSVERLSGRDEQYF.